What follows is one T cell receptor beta chain and its context. Antigen unknown. A roughly 9.7 ml volume of fresh peripheral blood provided the PBMCs. Amplifying from RNA transcripts, the study obtained TCR beta CDR3 regions. An opening RT-PCR round employed HTBI primers and preceded a second-round multiplex PCR. TCRdb redid the calling of the multiplex PCR reads with MiXCR, one entry per CDR3 protein. The table includes 35,000 to 50,000 distinct CDR3 sequences, roughly 50% detected once. This specimen comes from a study of Graves' ophthalmopathy and Graves' hyperthyroidism. General study findings and limits: As the model predicted ophthalmopathy progression, it achieved a sensitivity of around 71% and a specificity of about 78%. Most expanded clonotypes in thyroid above 0.001 frequency also showed up in blood.

The V gene's germline CDR1 is DFQATT and CDR2 SNEGSKA (reference sequence). V gave up 3 bases and J gave up 6 bases, with 17 bases separating them. The length of the CDR3 is 14 residues. This chain connects TRBV20-1 to TRBJ1-1; D possibly corresponds to TRBD1 (5 bases). The clonotype comes from an adult woman with stable Graves' hyperthyroidism. The specimen sequenced was peripheral blood. The CDR3 loop reads CSASMGRSSSEAFF. DNA for the CDR3: TGCAGTGCTAGTATGGGACGGTCGAGCTCTGAAGCTTTCTTT.